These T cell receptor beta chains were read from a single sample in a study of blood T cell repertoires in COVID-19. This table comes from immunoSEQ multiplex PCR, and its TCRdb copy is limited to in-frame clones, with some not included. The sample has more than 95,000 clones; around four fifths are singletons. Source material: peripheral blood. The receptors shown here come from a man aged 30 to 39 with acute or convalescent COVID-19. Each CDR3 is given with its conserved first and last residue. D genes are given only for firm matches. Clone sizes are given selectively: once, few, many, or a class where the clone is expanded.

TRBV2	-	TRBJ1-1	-	CASNPGANTEAFF	TGTGCCAGCAACCCAGGGGCTAACACTGAAGCTTTCTTT
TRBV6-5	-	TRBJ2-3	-	CASSYSRVALYF	TGTGCCAGCAGTTACTCACGGGTAGCTTTGTATTTT
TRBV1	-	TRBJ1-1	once	CTSSPQVRPGNTEAFF	TGCACCAGCAGCCCCCAAGTCCGTCCCGGGAACACTGAAGCTTTCTTT
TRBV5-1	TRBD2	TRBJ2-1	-	CASSLWASGSHNEQFF	TGCGCCAGCAGCTTGTGGGCCAGCGGGAGTCACAATGAGCAGTTCTTC
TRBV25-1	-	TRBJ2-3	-	CASSESFRGAGDTQYF	TGTGCCAGCAGTGAAAGTTTCCGGGGAGCTGGAGATACGCAGTATTTT
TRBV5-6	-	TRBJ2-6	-	CASSFGAGFSGANVLTF	TGTGCCAGCAGCTTTGGGGCAGGGTTTTCTGGGGCCAACGTCCTGACTTTC
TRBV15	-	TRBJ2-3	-	CATSRGPAADTQYF	TGTGCCACCAGCAGAGGACCCGCGGCAGATACGCAGTATTTT
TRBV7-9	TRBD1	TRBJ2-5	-	CASSQGQGRETQYF	TGTGCCAGCAGCCAAGGACAGGGCCGAGAGACCCAGTACTTC
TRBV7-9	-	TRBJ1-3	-	CASSSPTDPTNTIYF	TGTGCCAGCAGCTCACCGACAGACCCTACCAACACCATATATTTT
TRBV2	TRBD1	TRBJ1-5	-	CASSERDRVIGNQPQHF	TGTGCCAGCAGTGAAAGGGACAGGGTAATCGGCAATCAGCCCCAGCATTTT
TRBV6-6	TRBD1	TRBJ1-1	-	CASSPLPGQGWGTEAFF	TGTGCCAGCAGTCCACTCCCGGGACAGGGGTGGGGGACTGAAGCTTTCTTT
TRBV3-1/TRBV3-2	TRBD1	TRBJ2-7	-	CASSPNTGTGRPEQYF	TGTGCCAGCAGCCCCAACACCGGGACAGGGCGACCCGAGCAGTACTTC
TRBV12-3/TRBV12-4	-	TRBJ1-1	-	CASSLLRHTEAFF	TGTGCCAGCAGCCTTCTCAGGCACACTGAAGCTTTCTTT
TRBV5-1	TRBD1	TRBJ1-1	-	CASTRDSQNTEAFF	TGCGCCAGCACCAGGGACAGCCAGAACACTGAAGCTTTCTTT
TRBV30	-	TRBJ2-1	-	CAWMGAYGAYNEQFF	TGTGCCTGGATGGGGGCCTACGGCGCCTACAATGAGCAGTTCTTC
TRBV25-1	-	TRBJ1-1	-	CASSLGVWGDTEAFF	TGTGCCAGCAGCCTAGGGGTTTGGGGGGACACTGAAGCTTTCTTT
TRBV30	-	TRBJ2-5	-	CAWSRRSGETQYF	TGTGCCTGGAGTCGACGCTCAGGGGAGACCCAGTACTTC
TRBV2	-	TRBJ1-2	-	CASSEGANGYTF	TGTGCCAGCAGTGAAGGGGCAAATGGCTACACCTTC
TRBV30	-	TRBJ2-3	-	CAWSPGNTDTQYF	TGTGCCTGGAGTCCCGGTAACACAGATACGCAGTATTTT
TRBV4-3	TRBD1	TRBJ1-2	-	CASSRGRGAGYGYTF	TGCGCCAGCAGCCGCGGCAGGGGGGCCGGCTATGGCTACACCTTC
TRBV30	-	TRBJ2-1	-	CAWNEAPNEQFF	TGTGCCTGGAACGAGGCCCCCAATGAGCAGTTCTTC
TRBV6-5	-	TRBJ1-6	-	CASRGPDRYNSPLHF	TGTGCCAGCAGGGGGCCCGACCGATATAATTCACCCCTCCACTTT
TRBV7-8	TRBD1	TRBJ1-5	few	CASSMTGGPNQPQHF	TGTGCCAGCAGCATGACAGGGGGCCCCAATCAGCCCCAGCATTTT
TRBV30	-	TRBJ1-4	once	CAWSVRGQLFF	TGTGCCTGGAGTGTCAGAGGGCAACTGTTTTTT
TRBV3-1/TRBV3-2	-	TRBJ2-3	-	CASEGRGTDTQYF	TGTGCCAGCGAGGGCCGGGGCACAGATACGCAGTATTTT
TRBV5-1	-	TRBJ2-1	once	CASSLPRVAGNEQFF	TGCGCCAGCAGCTTACCCAGGGTGGCCGGCAATGAGCAGTTCTTC
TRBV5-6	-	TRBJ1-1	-	CASNYSPNTEAFF	TGTGCCAGCAATTACAGTCCCAACACTGAAGCTTTCTTT
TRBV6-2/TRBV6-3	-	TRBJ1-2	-	CASSNGQISGYTF	TGTGCCAGCAGCAACGGACAGATTTCTGGCTACACCTTC
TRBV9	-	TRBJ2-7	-	CASSEGLKSYEQYF	TGTGCCAGCAGCGAGGGACTCAAGTCCTACGAGCAGTACTTC
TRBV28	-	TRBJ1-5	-	CASSLDRGYQPQHF	TGTGCCAGCAGTCTCGACAGAGGTTATCAGCCCCAGCATTTT
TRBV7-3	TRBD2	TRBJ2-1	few	CASSTLGLAGDNEQFF	TGTGCCAGCAGCACCCTCGGACTAGCGGGAGACAATGAGCAGTTCTTC
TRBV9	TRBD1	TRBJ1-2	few	CASSFGTGGYGYTF	TGTGCCAGCAGCTTCGGGACAGGCGGCTATGGCTACACCTTC
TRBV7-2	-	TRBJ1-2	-	CASSPQNYGYTF	TGTGCCAGCAGCCCCCAAAACTATGGCTACACCTTC
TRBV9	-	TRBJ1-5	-	CASSEGGRSNQPQHF	TGTGCCAGCAGCGAAGGGGGACGTAGCAATCAGCCCCAGCATTTT
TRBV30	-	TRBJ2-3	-	CAWSVTGGVADTQYF	TGTGCCTGGAGCGTAACAGGGGGGGTGGCAGATACGCAGTATTTT
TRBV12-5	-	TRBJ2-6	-	CASGLVLRGGVPLSGANVLTF	TGTGCTAGTGGTTTGGTACTAAGGGGGGGGGTCCCACTCTCTGGGGCCAACGTCCTGACTTTC
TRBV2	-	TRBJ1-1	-	CASSEATTGNTEAFF	TGTGCCAGCAGCGAAGCCACGACAGGGAACACTGAAGCTTTCTTT
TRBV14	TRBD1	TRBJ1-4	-	CASSVGTGGEKLFF	TGTGCCAGCAGCGTCGGGACAGGGGGCGAAAAACTGTTTTTT
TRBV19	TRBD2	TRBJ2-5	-	CASSIGLAGETQYF	TGTGCCAGTAGTATCGGACTAGCCGGAGAGACCCAGTACTTC
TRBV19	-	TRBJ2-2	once	CASTLGGAGELFF	TGTGCCAGTACCCTAGGGGGAGCGGGGGAGCTGTTTTTT
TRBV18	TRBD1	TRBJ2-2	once	CASSPTPGTGLTNTGELFF	TGTGCCAGCTCACCAACCCCCGGGACAGGGCTCACGAACACCGGGGAGCTGTTTTTT
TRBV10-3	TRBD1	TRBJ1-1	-	CAISADRATNTEAFF	TGTGCCATCAGTGCCGACAGGGCGACGAACACTGAAGCTTTCTTT
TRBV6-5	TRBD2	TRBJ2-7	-	CASSKLAGSSYEQYF	TGTGCCAGCAGTAAACTAGCGGGGAGCTCCTACGAGCAGTACTTC
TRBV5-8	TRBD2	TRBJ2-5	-	CASSLRREREETQYF	TGTGCCAGCAGCTTGCGGCGGGAGAGGGAAGAGACCCAGTACTTC
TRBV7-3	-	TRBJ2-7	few	CASSLTGAGSYEQYF	TGTGCCAGCAGCTTAACTGGGGCCGGGTCCTACGAGCAGTACTTC
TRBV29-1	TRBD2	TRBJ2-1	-	CSVEGLGTSGRGSYNEQFF	TGCAGCGTTGAAGGGTTGGGGACTAGCGGGAGAGGGTCCTACAATGAGCAGTTCTTC
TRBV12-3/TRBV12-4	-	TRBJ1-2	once	CASSLPANYGYTF	TGTGCCAGCAGCCTTCCAGCGAACTATGGCTACACCTTC
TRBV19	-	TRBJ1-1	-	CASRAAAGTEAFF	TGTGCCAGTAGAGCCGCTGCGGGCACTGAAGCTTTCTTT
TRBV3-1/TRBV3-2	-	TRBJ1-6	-	CASSQASSPLHF	TGTGCCAGCAGCCAGGCCAGTTCACCCCTCCACTTT
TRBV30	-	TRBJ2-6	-	CAWTQLSGANVLTF	TGTGCCTGGACTCAACTTTCTGGGGCCAACGTCCTGACTTTC
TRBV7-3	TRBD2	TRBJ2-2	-	CASSPRGDVSAGELFF	TGTGCCAGCAGCCCCCGGGGGGACGTTTCGGCCGGGGAGCTGTTTTTT